The source of this TCR beta chain is a study of blood T cell repertoires in COVID-19. Study-level information: The samples span acute and convalescent COVID-19 from the United States, Italy and Spain. In each case, the material was cDNA or gDNA derived from T cells, B-cell-depleted T cells, or PBMCs.

This clone has only one observation. In the authors' workflow: Reference gene primer amplification gave estimated nucleated cell counts. Measured with immunoSEQ multiplex PCR; TCRdb has only the in-frame clones, and not every one. D and trimming come from the DNA, and the V and J calls and clone size come from that table. The data hold 100,000 or so clones, with about 86% observed a single time. Germline loops: CDR1 SGHRS, CDR2 YFSETQ. Unmatched junction bases numbered 7, after V lost 1 base and J lost 2 bases. The CDR3 sequence is 16 residues long. This TCR derives from a man older than 75 with acute or convalescent COVID-19. The sample was peripheral blood. The genes are TRBV5-1 and TRBJ1-1, with 8 bases fitting TRBD1. CDR3 in amino acids: CASSLLDRADNTEAFF. The CDR3 DNA reads as TGCGCCAGCAGCTTGTTGGACAGGGCGGACAACACTGAAGCTTTCTTT.